The 16 T cell receptor beta chains reported below all come from one sample, sequenced in a study of blood T cell repertoires in COVID-19. Sequenced by immunoSEQ multiplex PCR; TCRdb stores in-frame clones only, minus some. The repertoire consists of fewer than 130,000 clones, with 69% occurring once and the leading ten covering about 6%. What was sequenced was peripheral blood. These receptors originate from an elderly man with acute or convalescent COVID-19.

The CDR3 DNA reads TGTGCCAGCAGTTTATGGTTACTAGTGGGAGATCCCCTAACCAAAAACATTCAGTACTTC. Translation gives CASSLWLLVGDPLTKNIQYF. The genes are TRBV28 and TRBJ2-4; maybe TRBD2 (5 bases). Germline loops: CDR1 MDHEN, CDR2 SYDVKM. Trimming removed 0 bases at V and 2 bases at J, with 23 bases between. The CDR3 has 20 amino acids.

This CDR3 is CASSLLAGGPSYNEQFF. DNA of the CDR3: TGTGCCAGCAGTTTATTAGCGGGAGGGCCATCCTACAATGAGCAGTTCTTC. The V gene is TRBV27, the J gene TRBJ2-1; 11 bases are shared with TRBD2. The V and J ends lost 1 base and 1 base, in that order; junction bases with no gene match: 3. The CDR3 totals 17 residues. Per the germline V gene, CDR1 is MNHEY and CDR2 is SMNVEV (reference sequence).

This clone was detected only a few times. The chain uses TRBV28 and TRBJ1-5; D might be TRBD1 (6 bases). The CDR3 loop spans 12 amino acids. V was pared by 9 bases and J by 4 bases, with 10 bases between. CDR1 and CDR2 (germline): MDHEN, SYDVKM. The CDR3 region is CASGQLNQPQHF. CDR3 in DNA: TGTGCCAGTGGACAGTTAAATCAGCCCCAGCATTTT.

By share of the sample, this clone is medium-sized (0.01 to 0.1%). The J gene is TRBJ1-2, the V gene TRBV27; 7 nucleotides agree with TRBD1. The CDR3 has 12 residues. In germline, CDR1 is MNHEY, CDR2 SMNVEV (reference sequence). The trim removed 6 bases at V and 8 bases at J, leaving 6 bases unmatched. The CDR3 DNA sequence: TGTGCCAGCAGGTCAACAGGGGAAGGCTACACCTTC. Translated: CASRSTGEGYTF.

The chain couples TRBV29-1 to TRBJ1-2; maybe TRBD1 (5 bases). Trimming removed 7 bases at V and 5 bases at J, with 8 bases between. CDR1 and CDR2 from the germline V gene are SQVTM and ANQGSEA. The CDR3 covers 10 residues. This CDR3 reads CSADSYGYTF. The CDR3 bases are TGCAGCGCCGACAGTTATGGCTACACCTTC.

CDR3 sequence: CASSSGTSGLNTGELFF. The CDR3 bases are TGTGCCAGCAGCTCAGGGACTAGCGGGCTTAACACCGGGGAGCTGTTTTTT. This chain uses TRBV7-9 with TRBJ2-2; 12 positions match TRBD2. Unmatched junction bases numbered 5, after V lost 4 bases and J lost 2 bases. The CDR3 has 17 amino acids. Germline V lookup: CDR1 SEHNR, CDR2 FQNEAQ (reference sequence).

This clone was counted between two and nine times. The chain employs TRBV2 and TRBJ1-5, with TRBD1 matching over 9 bases. Germline-derived CDR1 and CDR2 are SNHLY and FYNNEI. J lost 2 bases, V lost 8 bases, and 7 bases had no gene match. The CDR3 runs 15 residues. DNA for the CDR3: TGTGCCAGCCGGTTGGGACAGGGAGGCAATCAGCCCCAGCATTTT. Protein sequence: CASRLGQGGNQPQHF.

The V gene is TRBV7-2, the J gene TRBJ1-4; TRBD1 agrees at 11 bases. Germline V gene lookup returns CDR1 SGHTA and CDR2 FQGNSA. With V trimmed by 5 bases and J by 9 bases, 8 bases remained unmatched. The CDR3 is 15 amino acids. The CDR3 DNA reads as TGTGCCAGCAGCCAGGACAGGGGGCGCCTCCAAAAACTGTTTTTT. Protein: CASSQDRGRLQKLFF.

The genes are TRBV10-3 and TRBJ2-3, with 9 bases that match TRBD2. Germline-derived CDR1 and CDR2 are ENHRY and SYGVKD. The CDR3 spans 15 residues. V gave up 3 bases and J gave up 5 bases; unmatched junction bases: 6. CDR3 DNA sequence: TGTGCCATCAGTGAAGTAGCGGGAGAGGTAGATACGCAGTATTTT. This translates into CAISEVAGEVDTQYF.

This clone occurred a few times. CDR3 region: CASSSRVGGYTF. CDR3 nucleotide sequence: TGTGCCAGCAGTTCCAGGGTGGGTGGCTACACCTTC. The rearrangement links TRBV12-3 or TRBV12-4 to TRBJ1-2; perhaps TRBD1 as D (5 bases). The CDR3 extends over 12 amino acids. V lost 4 bases to trimming and J lost 7 bases, with 10 bases between them.

The rearrangement links TRBV6-6 to TRBJ2-5; 9 bases line up with TRBD2. Germline CDR1 reads MNHNY; CDR2 reads SVGAGI (reference sequence). V trimming: 4 bases; J trimming: 2 bases; junction bases outside the gene matches: 8. The CDR3 loop spans 16 amino acids. DNA of the CDR3: TGTGCCAGCAGTTCCGGCGGGAGGGAGATTCAAGAGACCCAGTACTTC. Amino acid sequence: CASSSGGREIQETQYF.

The chain carries TRBV5-3 and TRBJ2-1; the match to TRBD1 covers 8 bases. TRBV5-3 is flagged as an ORF with uncertain function. The length of the CDR3 is 16 residues. V was pared by 4 bases and J by 0 bases, with 6 bases of the junction left unmatched. CDR3 coding DNA: TGTGCCAGAAGCAGGGGACAGGTCAGCTCCTACAATGAGCAGTTCTTC. This gives the protein CARSRGQVSSYNEQFF.

This rearrangement joins TRBV7-9 to TRBJ2-1; 14 positions agree with TRBD2. V lost 4 bases and J lost 8; bases outside the gene matches: 4. The CDR3 spans 15 residues. CDR1 SEHNR and CDR2 FQNEAQ come from the germline V gene (reference sequence). CDR3 amino acids: CASSSTSGRVDEQFF. Here the CDR3 DNA reads TGTGCCAGCAGCTCGACTAGCGGGAGGGTAGATGAGCAGTTCTTC.

This chain uses TRBV5-3 with TRBJ2-1, with 11 bases lining up with TRBD2. TRBV5-3 is filed as an ORF, its function uncertain. This CDR3 has 20 amino acids. V dropped 2 bases and J dropped 9; count of bases not matched to a gene: 22. CDR3 amino acids: CARSFNRGRELAGGRGEQFF. CDR3 DNA: TGTGCCAGAAGCTTTAACAGGGGGCGCGAGCTAGCGGGAGGCCGGGGTGAGCAGTTCTTC.

There are a few counts of this clone. The chain couples TRBV6-5 to TRBJ1-1; 8 bases are a match to TRBD1. This CDR3 contains 14 residues. Per germline, CDR1 MNHEY and CDR2 SVGAGI. J was trimmed by 8 bases and V by 2 bases; bases with no gene match: 7. The CDR3 nucleotides read TGTGCCAGCAGTTACCGGCAGGGGGCAGGAGAAGCTTTCTTT. Translation gives CASSYRQGAGEAFF.

This clone was seen at least ten times. This chain uses TRBV24-1 with TRBJ2-1; 9 nucleotides agree with TRBD1. Germline CDR1 KGHDR, CDR2 SFDVKD. The CDR3 is 14 residues long. Trimming removed 4 bases from V and 6 bases from J; junction bases left unmatched: 3. CDR3 nucleotide sequence: TGTGCCACCAGTGACCGGGGACAGGGCAATGAGCAGTTCTTC. Translating it yields CATSDRGQGNEQFF.